The 22 T cell receptor beta chains below all came from one sample that was sequenced in a study of CD8 T cells in Susac syndrome. RNA was extracted with the RNeasy kit, and a quantity of roughly 0.45 to 1 ug was reverse transcribed using random hexamers. TCRdb re-called the immunoSEQ multiplex PCR reads through MiXCR, storing one row per CDR3 protein. Of about 120,000 distinct CDR3 sequences listed, around 94% are singletons. The sample taken for sequencing was CD8+ T cells from PBMCs. These receptor sequences come from a human donor with Susac syndrome.

This chain uses TRBV18 with TRBJ1-2, with D unresolved. V lost 6 bases and J 8 bases, leaving 10 bases between the germline ends. Per the germline V gene, CDR1 is KGHSH and CDR2 is LQKENI. The CDR3 is made up of 11 amino acids. Here the CDR3 DNA reads TGTGCCAGCTCGGGAGAGTTCGGCTACACCTTC. This gives the protein CASSGEFGYTF.

V usage is TRBV4-3 and J usage is TRBJ2-7, with TRBD1 matching over 9 bases. The CDR3 covers 15 residues. The V segment lost 1 base and the J segment 3 bases; nucleotides outside the gene matches: 4. Looked up from germline, CDR1 is LGHNA and CDR2 is YSLEER. The CDR3 here is CASSQVGTGYYEQYF. DNA for the CDR3: TGCGCCAGCAGCCAAGTTGGGACAGGGTACTACGAGCAGTACTTC.

This rearrangement joins TRBV3-1 to TRBJ2-3; D is uncertain. V lost 4 bases, J lost 2 bases, and 16 bases lay in between. Germline CDR1 reads LGHDT; CDR2 reads YNNKEL (reference sequence). CDR3 length: 16 amino acids. The CDR3 is CASSRSAPTSTDTQYF. The CDR3 coding sequence is TGTGCCAGCAGCCGGAGCGCGCCAACCTCCACAGATACGCAGTATTTT.

The J gene is TRBJ1-5, the V gene TRBV9; D remains unclear. CDR1 is SGDLS and CDR2 is YYNGEE in the germline V gene. This CDR3 contains 14 residues. V lost 4 bases to trimming and J lost 4 bases, with 12 bases between them. CDR3 bases: TGTGCCAGCAGCCGAACGGATTCTAATCAGCCCCAGCATTTT. This sequence encodes CASSRTDSNQPQHF. Filled out from reference TRBV9 and TRBJ1-5, the complete variable domain reads DSGVTQTPKHLITATGQRVTLRCSPRSGDLSVYWYQQSLDQGLQFLIQYYNGEERAKGNILERFSAQQFPDLHSELNLSSLELGDSALYFCASSRTDSNQPQHFGDGTRLSIL.

This clonotype came up a few times. The chain carries TRBV5-8 and TRBJ2-5, with TRBD2 as a possible D gene (6 bases). CDR1 is SGHTS, CDR2 YDEGEE, per germline. This CDR3 has 12 residues. With 6 bases removed from V and 4 bases from J, the gap between germline ends came to 10 bases. The CDR3, as DNA: TGTGCCAGCACGCGGGGATTAGAGACCCAGTACTTC. Protein sequence: CASTRGLETQYF.

The genes are TRBV7-6 and TRBJ2-1; D not certain. Trimming removed 3 bases at V and 0 bases at J, with 12 bases between. This CDR3 is 16 amino acids long. Germline CDR1 is SGHVS and CDR2 is FNYEAQ. The chain's CDR3 is CASSFEAGFSYNEQFF. CDR3 DNA sequence: TGTGCCAGCAGCTTCGAAGCAGGCTTCTCCTACAATGAGCAGTTCTTC.

The chain joins TRBV20-1 to TRBJ2-2; 7 nucleotides agree with TRBD2. Germline CDR1 and CDR2: DFQATT and SNEGSKA (reference sequence). This CDR3 has 13 residues. Unmatched junction bases numbered 2, after V lost 3 bases and J lost 4 bases. This CDR3 reads CSASGGFTGELFF. CDR3 DNA sequence: TGCAGTGCTAGCGGGGGGTTCACCGGGGAGCTGTTTTTT.

This clonotype was picked up one time. This chain uses TRBV29-1 with TRBJ2-1; the match to TRBD1 covers 9 bases. Germline V gives CDR1 SQVTM, CDR2 ANQGSEA. The CDR3 loop spans 14 amino acids. After removal of 8 bases from V and 9 bases from J, the junction contained 14 bases not matched to a gene. For the CDR3, the DNA is TGCAGCTCGACAGGGGGTGGATTCGTCGGTGAGCAGTTCTTC. As protein: CSSTGGGFVGEQFF.

The chain uses TRBV9 and TRBJ1-2; 12 nucleotides align to TRBD1. The CDR3 is 14 amino acids. With 3 bases clipped from V and 5 bases from J, the junction kept 2 bases outside the gene matches. From germline, CDR1 is SGDLS and CDR2 YYNGEE. CDR3 sequence: CASSGDRGPYGYTF. CDR3 sequence (DNA): TGTGCCAGCAGCGGGGACAGGGGGCCATATGGCTACACCTTC.

This chain joins TRBV2 and TRBJ2-3; 14 nucleotides align to TRBD2. Germline V CDR1 and CDR2: SNHLY, FYNNEI. With 6 bases clipped from V and 6 bases from J, the junction kept 5 bases outside the gene matches. CDR3 length: 15 amino acids. The CDR3 region has the DNA TGTGCCAGCAGGAAGACTAGCGGGGGGGCCGATACGCAGTATTTT. As protein: CASRKTSGGADTQYF.

This chain joins TRBV6-4 and TRBJ1-2, with D unclear. The CDR3 totals 11 residues. Germline CDR1 and CDR2: MRHNA and SNTAGT. V lost 4 bases, J lost 4 bases, and 4 bases lay in between. CDR3 loop: CASSVVYGYTF. CDR3 nucleotide sequence: TGTGCCAGCAGTGTCGTCTATGGCTACACCTTC.

The chain has TRBV7-2 and TRBJ2-1, with D perhaps matching TRBD1 or TRBD2 (5 bases each). The CDR3 runs to 13 residues. Germline V gene data show CDR1 as SGHTA and CDR2 as FQGNSA. The germline V and J ends were trimmed by 4 bases and 10 bases, with 14 bases remaining between them. The DNA for the CDR3 is TGTGCCAGCAGCTACCTCCCGGGACGAGAGCAGTTCTTC. Translated: CASSYLPGREQFF.

This chain uses TRBV7-9 with TRBJ1-2; D call uncertain. Germline V lookup: CDR1 SEHNR, CDR2 FQNEAQ (reference sequence). Trimming removed 6 bases at V and 6 bases at J, with 14 bases between. The CDR3 loop spans 13 amino acids. Here the CDR3 reads CASRSALPNGYTF. CDR3 nucleotides: TGTGCCAGCAGAAGCGCCTTACCCAATGGCTACACCTTC.

This rearrangement joins TRBV9 to TRBJ1-4; D might be TRBD1 (5 bases). V lost 4 bases, J lost 8 bases, and 18 bases lay in between. Germline CDR1 is SGDLS and CDR2 is YYNGEE. The length of the CDR3 is 15 residues. The CDR3 protein is CASSQTGQEGEKLFF. The DNA of the CDR3 is TGTGCCAGCAGCCAGACGGGGCAAGAGGGGGAAAAACTGTTTTTT. Together with reference TRBV9 and TRBJ1-4, the CDR3 gives the full variable domain: DSGVTQTPKHLITATGQRVTLRCSPRSGDLSVYWYQQSLDQGLQFLIQYYNGEERAKGNILERFSAQQFPDLHSELNLSSLELGDSALYFCASSQTGQEGEKLFFGSGTQLSVL.

This rearrangement joins TRBV7-9 to TRBJ2-7; 7 bases are a match to TRBD1. J gave up 0 bases and V 5 bases, and 10 bases lay outside the gene matches. The CDR3 runs 16 residues. Germline V lookup: CDR1 SEHNR, CDR2 FQNEAQ (reference sequence). The CDR3 loop reads CASSPNTGVSSYEQYF. CDR3 coding DNA: TGTGCCAGCAGCCCGAATACAGGGGTAAGCTCCTACGAGCAGTACTTC.

This chain uses TRBV5-1 with TRBJ2-3; D unresolved. Looked up from germline, CDR1 is SGHRS and CDR2 is YFSETQ. V shed 1 base and J shed 2 bases, with 8 bases lying between them. The CDR3 consists of 14 residues. The CDR3, as DNA: TGCGCCAGCAGCTTGTTCCGGGCCACAGATACGCAGTATTTT. Its translation is CASSLFRATDTQYF.

The chain uses TRBV12-3 or TRBV12-4 and TRBJ2-7, with D tentatively TRBD1 (6 bases). This CDR3 is 13 amino acids long. V was shortened by 5 bases and J by 1 base, with 9 bases between the two germline ends. The CDR3: CASSPDRSYEQYF. In DNA, the CDR3 is TGTGCCAGCAGTCCAGACAGGTCCTACGAGCAGTACTTC.

This clonotype occurred once. The CDR3 sequence is CSAPGDTNNSPLHF. In DNA form, the CDR3 reads TGCAGTGCCCCAGGGGACACCAATAATTCACCCCTCCACTTT. The V gene is TRBV20-1, the J gene TRBJ1-6; D is perhaps TRBD1 (6 bases). The CDR3 covers 14 residues. Trimming took off 6 bases at V and 5 bases at J, with 14 bases between the two ends. Germline V gene lookup returns CDR1 DFQATT and CDR2 SNEGSKA (reference sequence).

This chain links TRBV19 with TRBJ2-1; 10 positions match TRBD2. Looked up from germline, CDR1 is LNHDA and CDR2 is SQIVND (reference sequence). There are 17 residues in the CDR3. The V gene end was trimmed by 1 base and the J gene end by 1 base; junction bases not matched to a gene: 4. CDR3 protein: CASSIVGAGGSYNEQFF. For the CDR3, the DNA is TGTGCCAGTAGTATAGTAGGAGCGGGGGGGTCCTACAATGAGCAGTTCTTC.

This clonotype came up once. The chain employs TRBV6-2 or TRBV6-3 and TRBJ2-7; TRBD2 might be the D (6 bases). V was trimmed by 6 bases and J by 3 bases, leaving 18 bases between them. CDR3 length: 15 residues. CDR1 is MNHEY and CDR2 is SVGEGT in the germline V gene. This CDR3 is CASSYPPSGVYEQYF. For the CDR3, the DNA is TGTGCCAGCAGCTACCCGCCATCGGGGGTCTACGAGCAGTACTTC.

The chain joins TRBV25-1 to TRBJ1-1, with D unresolved. CDR1 and CDR2 (germline): MGHDK, SYGVNS. V lost 4 bases to trimming and J lost 3 bases, with 3 bases between them. The CDR3 is 11 amino acids. The CDR3 DNA reads TGTGCCAGCAGTGGTCACACTGAAGCTTTCTTT. Protein: CASSGHTEAFF.

The chain is built from TRBV20-1 and TRBJ1-5; D remains unclear. V gave up 2 bases and J gave up 7 bases, with 3 bases separating them. Germline V CDR1 and CDR2: DFQATT, SNEGSKA (reference sequence). The CDR3 has 10 residues. The CDR3 region has the DNA TGCAGTGCTAGAACCCAGCCCCAGCATTTT. Translating it yields CSARTQPQHF.